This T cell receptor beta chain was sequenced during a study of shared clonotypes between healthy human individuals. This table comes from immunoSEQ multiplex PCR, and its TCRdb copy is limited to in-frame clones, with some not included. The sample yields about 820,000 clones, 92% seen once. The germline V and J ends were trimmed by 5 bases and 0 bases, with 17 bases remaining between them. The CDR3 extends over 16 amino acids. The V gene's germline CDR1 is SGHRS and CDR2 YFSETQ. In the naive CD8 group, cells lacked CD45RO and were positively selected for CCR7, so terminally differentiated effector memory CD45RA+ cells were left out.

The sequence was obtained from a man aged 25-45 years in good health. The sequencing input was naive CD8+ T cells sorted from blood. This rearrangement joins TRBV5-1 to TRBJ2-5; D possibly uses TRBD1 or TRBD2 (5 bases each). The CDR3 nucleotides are TGCGCCAGCAGTAACCCGGGACGGCGGTACCAAGAGACCCAGTACTTC. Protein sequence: CASSNPGRRYQETQYF. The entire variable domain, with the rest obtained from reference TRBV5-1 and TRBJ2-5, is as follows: KAGVTQTPRYLIKTRGQQVTLSCSPISGHRSVSWYQQTPGQGLQFLFEYFSETQRNKGNFPGRFSGRQFSNSRSEMNVSTLELGDSALYLCASSNPGRRYQETQYFGPGTRLLVL.